Following are 28 T cell receptor beta chains from one sample sequenced in a study of beta chain features in type 1 diabetes. Expressed TCRB transcripts were sequenced after all isolated RNA was converted to cDNA. Data came from immunoSEQ multiplex PCR; TCRdb stores just in-frame clones and leaves some out. Counted here are around 250,000 clones, 25% to 30% occurring once; the ten biggest clones make up 4%. Sequenced: central memory CD4+ T cells from blood. All receptors come from a man aged 25 to 45 in good health.

This clone was seen a few times. The rearrangement links TRBV19 to TRBJ2-6, with D maybe TRBD1 (6 bases). The CDR3 sequence is 15 residues long. Germline loops: CDR1 LNHDA, CDR2 SQIVND (reference sequence). Trimming pared 5 bases from V and 2 bases from J, leaving 10 bases between. The CDR3 sequence: CASSAQGAGANVLTF. In DNA form, the CDR3 reads TGTGCCAGTAGTGCACAGGGTGCTGGGGCCAACGTCCTGACTTTC. The whole variable domain, filled in from reference TRBV19 and TRBJ2-6, reads DGGITQSPKYLFRKEGQNVTLSCEQNLNHDAMYWYRQDPGQGLRLIYYSQIVNDFQKGDIAEGYSVSREKKESFPLTVTSAQKNPTAFYLCASSAQGAGANVLTFGAGSRLTVL.

V gene TRBV29-1 combines with J gene TRBJ2-7; TRBD1 might be the D (6 bases). CDR1 SQVTM and CDR2 ANQGSEA come from the germline V gene. V was clipped by 1 base and J by 2 bases, with 6 bases between them. There are 12 residues in the CDR3. Here the CDR3 reads CSVEGTAYEQYF. The CDR3 bases are TGCAGCGTTGAAGGGACAGCCTACGAGCAGTACTTC.

J is TRBJ1-1 and V is TRBV11-2; D unclear. The CDR3 has 14 residues. V was clipped by 6 bases and J by 5 bases, with 16 bases between them. Per germline, CDR1 SGHAT and CDR2 FQNNGV. The CDR3 region has the DNA TGTGCCAGCAGTATCCAAAGTTCGGTGACTGAAGCTTTCTTT. Protein: CASSIQSSVTEAFF.

This clone was counted only a few times. The chain combines TRBV30 with TRBJ2-5; D perhaps matches TRBD1 (5 bases). The CDR3 is made up of 12 amino acids. Trimming removed 3 bases from V and 0 bases from J, with 5 bases in between. In germline, CDR1 is GTSNPN, CDR2 SVGIG (reference sequence). The CDR3 reads CAWRQDQETQYF. The CDR3 DNA reads as TGTGCCTGGAGACAGGACCAAGAGACCCAGTACTTC.

The rearrangement joins TRBV10-3 to TRBJ2-7, with 7 bases aligning to TRBD1. Germline V gene lookup returns CDR1 ENHRY and CDR2 SYGVKD. The CDR3 is 12 amino acids. The V segment lost 6 bases and the J segment 5 bases; nucleotides outside the gene matches: 4. The CDR3 loop is CAIRQGIDEQYF. The CDR3 bases are TGTGCCATCAGACAGGGGATCGACGAGCAGTACTTC.

To note about this clone: The sample holds other DNA sequences that translate to the same CDR3. V gene TRBV18 combines with J gene TRBJ2-5, with unresolved D. The CDR3 sequence is 13 residues long. Germline-derived CDR1 and CDR2 are KGHSH and LQKENI. Trimming took 2 bases from V and 2 from J, leaving 6 bases between them. CDR3 sequence reads: CASSPRQQETQYF. CDR3 in DNA: TGTGCCAGCTCACCAAGGCAGCAAGAGACCCAGTACTTC. Full variable domain (rest looked up from reference TRBV18 and TRBJ2-5): NAGVMQNPRHLVRRRGQEARLRCSPMKGHSHVYWYRQLPEEGLKFMVYLQKENIIDESGMPKERFSAEFPKEGPSILRIQQVVRGDSAAYFCASSPRQQETQYFGPGTRLLVL.

The V gene is TRBV14, the J gene TRBJ2-1; 7 bases align to TRBD1. Germline assignment: CDR1 SGHDN and CDR2 FVKESK. V was clipped by 3 bases and J by 10 bases; unmatched bases: 9. CDR3 length: 14 residues. Here the CDR3 reads CASSQLQTGNEQFF. DNA for the CDR3: TGTGCCAGCAGCCAGCTTCAGACAGGGAACGAGCAGTTCTTC.

This clone was seen more than once but under ten times. The chain couples TRBV13 to TRBJ2-7; D may be TRBD2 (7 bases). CDR1 is PRHDT, CDR2 FYEKMQ, per germline (reference sequence). The CDR3 runs 14 residues. V was shortened by 5 bases and J by 0 bases, with 11 bases between the two germline ends. The CDR3 DNA reads TGTGCCAGCAGCCCCGGGGGGCACTCCTACGAGCAGTACTTC. Residues: CASSPGGHSYEQYF.

The CDR3 nucleotides read TGTGCCAGCAGTAACATCCAGAATCAGCCCCAGCATTTT. It translates to CASSNIQNQPQHF. This chain uses TRBV6-6 with TRBJ1-5, with unresolved D. The germline V gene has CDR1 MNHNY and CDR2 SVGAGI (reference sequence). This CDR3 is built from 13 residues. V was clipped by 5 bases and J by 4 bases, with 9 bases between them.

This chain connects TRBV7-2 to TRBJ2-3; D is undetermined. V shed 1 base and J shed 0 bases, with 5 bases lying between them. Germline V gene lookup returns CDR1 SGHTA and CDR2 FQGNSA. CDR3 size: 14 residues. For the CDR3, the DNA is TGTGCCAGCAGCTTAGGGAAGAGCACAGATACGCAGTATTTT. This sequence encodes CASSLGKSTDTQYF.

The CDR3 coding sequence is TGTGCCAGCAGGGGGGACAGGGGTTCCTCCTATGGCTACACCTTC. This gives the protein CASRGDRGSSYGYTF. The rearrangement joins TRBV4-2 to TRBJ1-2, with TRBD1 identical over 10 bases. Germline V CDR1 and CDR2: LGHNA, YNFKEQ. J was trimmed by 4 bases and V by 6 bases; bases with no gene match: 8. This CDR3 spans 15 amino acids.

This clone was seen more than once but under ten times. This likely comes from a read error, as the CDR3 has no conserved phenylalanine or tryptophan at its end. Because the CDR3's place on the DNA is in doubt, the DNA is left out and the CDR3 is given as listed by TCRdb. The chain has TRBV7-2 and TRBJ2-7. The CDR3 is 14 residues long, ends included. CDR1 is SGHTA and CDR2 is FQGNSA in the germline V gene. This CDR3 reads CASSPTSRTPLSSL.

This clone was seen many times. The gene calls are TRBV19 and TRBJ1-4; TRBD1 might be the D (5 bases). The CDR3 has 14 residues. CDR1 is LNHDA and CDR2 is SQIVND in the germline V gene (reference sequence). V gave up 3 bases and J gave up 3 bases, with 8 bases separating them. CDR3: CASSMGDANEKLFF. For the CDR3, the DNA is TGTGCCAGTAGTATGGGGGACGCTAATGAAAAACTGTTTTTT.

V usage is TRBV7-2 and J usage is TRBJ2-6; D is undetermined. Germline V CDR1 and CDR2: SGHTA, FQGNSA. The CDR3 is 14 amino acids. V was clipped by 4 bases and J by 4 bases, with 8 bases between them. CDR3 sequence reads: CASSSTRGANVLTF. Written as DNA, the CDR3 is TGTGCCAGCAGCTCGACGAGAGGGGCCAACGTCCTGACTTTC.

This chain uses TRBV18 with TRBJ2-3; no firm D call. This CDR3 has 13 residues. V was clipped by 3 bases and J by 10 bases, with 14 bases between them. In germline, CDR1 is KGHSH, CDR2 LQKENI. CDR3 sequence (DNA): TGTGCCAGCTCACCTATGGACGGTGGCTCGCAGTATTTT. This encodes CASSPMDGGSQYF.

A remark on this clone: At the DNA level, this CDR3 is encoded by other sequences in the same sample as well. This sequence joins TRBV15 and TRBJ1-5; no clear D. This CDR3 is 14 amino acids long. The V end lost 1 base, the J end lost 0 bases, and 4 bases lay between the germline ends. CDR1 is LNHNV, CDR2 YYDKDF, per germline (reference sequence). The CDR3 DNA is TGTGCCACCAGCAGAGTGGGTAGCAATCAGCCCCAGCATTTT. Its translation: CATSRVGSNQPQHF.

This clone was counted between two and nine times. The chain joins TRBV7-9 to TRBJ2-7, with TRBD1 matching over 7 bases. J was trimmed by 3 bases and V by 7 bases; bases with no gene match: 15. From germline, CDR1 is SEHNR and CDR2 FQNEAQ (reference sequence). CDR3 size: 16 residues. In DNA form, the CDR3 reads TGTGCCAGCACCACAACGGGTGGGCACAGGGGCTACGAGCAGTACTTC. This sequence encodes CASTTTGGHRGYEQYF.

This clone has more than one count but fewer than ten. The chain has TRBV7-2 and TRBJ2-7; 11 positions agree with TRBD2. J was trimmed by 4 bases and V by 5 bases; bases with no gene match: 19. The CDR3 sequence is 19 residues long. Germline V gives CDR1 SGHTA, CDR2 FQGNSA. The CDR3 sequence: CASSPSPLIAGGPGYEQYF. As DNA, the CDR3 is TGTGCCAGCAGCCCGAGTCCCTTAATAGCGGGAGGGCCAGGTTACGAGCAGTACTTC.

This clone was seen a single time. The V gene is TRBV30, the J gene TRBJ1-3; D remains unclear. The CDR3 covers 15 residues. Between the trimmed V and J ends, which lost 3 bases and 1 base, there was a span of 13 bases. CDR1 and CDR2 from the germline V gene are GTSNPN and SVGIG (reference sequence). In DNA form, the CDR3 reads TGTGCCTGGAGCGCCGATGGGCGTTCTGGAAACACCATATATTTT. This encodes CAWSADGRSGNTIYF.

This clone was seen more than once but under ten times. This chain uses TRBV18 with TRBJ2-7, with 7 bases identical to TRBD1. The CDR3 consists of 12 residues. The junction had 0 bases not matched to a gene; V was cut back by 3 bases and J by 4 bases. CDR1 is KGHSH and CDR2 is LQKENI in the germline V gene. The CDR3 here is CASSPDRYEQYF. For the CDR3, the DNA is TGTGCCAGCTCACCGGACAGGTACGAGCAGTACTTC.

The rearrangement joins TRBV6-1 to TRBJ2-7; D unresolved. Germline V gene data show CDR1 as MNHNS and CDR2 as SASEGT. Trimming took 3 bases from V and 12 from J, leaving 9 bases between them. There are 10 residues in the CDR3. The CDR3 nucleotides are TGTGCCAGCAGTGAGGAACGGTGGTACTTC. It is translated as CASSEERWYF.

The sample holds a few counts of this clone. This rearrangement joins TRBV7-9 to TRBJ1-2; D might be TRBD1 (6 bases). The V end was cut by 5 bases, the J end by 6 bases, with 13 bases between. The CDR3 is 13 residues long. Germline V gene sequence: CDR1 SEHNR, CDR2 FQNEAQ (reference sequence). CDR3 nucleotides: TGTGCCAGCAGCCCAACAGGGCTGGATGGCTACACCTTC. This gives the protein CASSPTGLDGYTF.

This clone was counted a single time. The chain recombines TRBV5-4 with TRBJ1-2; no reliable D call. Germline V CDR1 and CDR2: SGHNT, YYREEE (reference sequence). The germline V and J ends were trimmed by 0 bases and 0 bases, with 6 bases remaining between them. This CDR3 contains 14 residues. The CDR3 coding sequence is TGTGCCAGCAGCTTGGCCCAAGCTAACTATGGCTACACCTTC. Its protein is CASSLAQANYGYTF.

As to this clone: Other DNA sequences in the same sample also yield this CDR3. The rearrangement uses TRBV6-5 and TRBJ2-7; D not certain. The CDR3 loop spans 14 amino acids. Trimming shortened V by 0 bases and J by 3 bases, and 9 bases separated the two germline ends. CDR1 is MNHEY and CDR2 is SVGAGI in the germline V gene. CDR3 in amino acids: CASSYSPGLYEQYF. CDR3 sequence (DNA): TGTGCCAGCAGTTACTCGCCGGGTCTCTACGAGCAGTACTTC.

In its sample, this clone was seen many times. The chain recombines TRBV9 with TRBJ2-1, with 7 bases lining up with TRBD2. Germline V gene lookup returns CDR1 SGDLS and CDR2 YYNGEE. This CDR3 region has 16 residues. Trimming cost V 0 bases and J 2 bases; bases outside gene matches: 5. In DNA form, the CDR3 reads TGTGCCAGCAGCGTAGGAGCGGGAAATACCTACAATGAGCAGTTCTTC. This sequence encodes CASSVGAGNTYNEQFF.

This clone appeared many times. This CDR3 is CASSLSGQTYEQYF. In DNA form, the CDR3 reads TGCGCCAGCAGCTTGTCGGGACAGACCTACGAGCAGTACTTC. V usage is TRBV5-1 and J usage is TRBJ2-7, with 7 bases aligning to TRBD1. The CDR3 sequence is 14 residues long. CDR1 and CDR2 (germline): SGHRS, YFSETQ. The ends lost 1 base at V and 2 bases at J; junction bases unmatched: 3.

This sequence joins TRBV28 and TRBJ2-1; 12 bases agree with TRBD2. The V gene's germline CDR1 is MDHEN and CDR2 SYDVKM. Trimming cost V 6 bases and J 7 bases; bases outside gene matches: 4. The CDR3 has 14 residues. Here the CDR3 reads CASSQTSGRNEQFF. CDR3 bases: TGTGCCAGCAGCCAGACTAGCGGGAGAAATGAGCAGTTCTTC.

The chain has TRBV6-5 and TRBJ2-7; possibly TRBD2 for D (7 bases). Trimming took off 6 bases at V and 2 bases at J, with 17 bases between the two ends. CDR1 and CDR2 from the germline V gene are MNHEY and SVGAGI. The CDR3 totals 15 residues. The CDR3 protein is CASRQGLSPTYEQYF. The CDR3 coding sequence is TGTGCCAGCAGACAGGGACTAAGCCCTACCTACGAGCAGTACTTC.